The 2 T cell receptor beta chains reported below all come from one sample, sequenced in a study of post-analysis software for immune sequencing data. The antigens of these receptors remain unknown. TCR beta libraries were prepared from cDNA with unique molecular identifiers. TCRdb re-called the PCR reads with MiXCR, one entry per CDR3 protein. This sample has about 500,000 distinct CDR3 sequences, with 45% found just once. Study findings and constraints: TRBV5-6, TRBV5-1 and TRBV20-1 belonged to a set of five TRBV segments that were more frequent in patients than controls.

Sequenced sample: blood. The receptor source for this set is a girl aged 10 to 17 with multiple sclerosis.

The chain carries TRBV20-1 and TRBJ1-6; 11 bases are a match to TRBD1. The germline gives CDR1 DFQATT, CDR2 SNEGSKA (reference sequence). The CDR3 contains 14 residues. V was pared by 5 bases and J by 7 bases, with 4 bases of the junction left unmatched. The CDR3 nucleotides are TGCAGTGCTGGGGGGACAGGGGGAAATTCACCCCTCCACTTT. Translation: CSAGGTGGNSPLHF.

CDR3 sequence reads: CASSPPATNEKLFF. As DNA, the CDR3 is TGTGCCAGCAGCCCCCCCGCAACTAATGAAAAACTGTTTTTT. This sequence joins TRBV28 and TRBJ1-4, with unresolved D. The germline gives CDR1 MDHEN, CDR2 SYDVKM. The CDR3 runs 14 residues. The V and J ends lost 6 bases and 0 bases respectively, with 8 bases between them.